These T cell receptor beta chains were read from a single sample in a study of cytomegalovirus exposure and HLA in healthy donors. Method: immunoSEQ multiplex PCR; TCRdb's copy keeps in-frame clones and lacks some. The sample includes about 62,000 clones, over 75% of them seen just once. The sample was PBMCs. Receptor source: a man aged 18-30 years in good health and CMV-seronegative. Both conserved end residues are part of each CDR3. A D gene is named only where the DNA matches it firmly. Size is stated for part of the rows, as once, few or many counts, or as a class when the clone is expanded.

TRBJ2-7 - 14 TRBV4-2 - CASSQERNSYEQYF TGTGCCAGCAGCCAAGAGCGAAATTCCTACGAGCAGTACTTC
TRBJ1-6 - 12 TRBV27 - CASSLLGSPLHF TGTGCCAGCAGTTTGTTGGGCTCACCCCTCCACTTT
TRBJ2-1 TRBD1 13 TRBV7-6 - CASSRTGLNEQFF TGTGCCAGCAGCCGGACAGGGTTAAATGAGCAGTTCTTC
TRBJ2-5 - 13 TRBV9 - CASSVDWQETQYF TGTGCCAGCAGCGTCGACTGGCAAGAGACCCAGTACTTC
TRBJ1-2 - 12 TRBV29-1 - CSVGAGGSGYTF TGCAGCGTTGGGGCAGGAGGGTCTGGCTACACCTTC
TRBJ1-2 TRBD1 16 TRBV7-9 - CASSLNSDRTNYGYTF TGTGCCAGCAGCTTAAACTCGGACAGGACCAACTATGGCTACACCTTC
TRBJ1-3 - 12 TRBV30 - CAWGAAGNTIYF TGTGCCTGGGGGGCCGCTGGAAACACCATATATTTT
TRBJ1-1 - 15 TRBV6-5 - CASSVQRDINTEAFF TGTGCCAGCAGTGTCCAACGGGACATTAACACTGAAGCTTTCTTT
TRBJ2-6 - 15 TRBV27 - CASSLSTIPSNVLTF TGTGCCAGCAGTTTATCGACAATTCCCTCCAACGTCCTGACTTTC
TRBJ2-2 - 14 TRBV30 - CAWAQAVLTGELFF TGTGCCTGGGCCCAGGCAGTTTTAACCGGGGAGCTGTTTTTT
TRBJ1-2 - 13 TRBV6-6 - CASRGGVRYGYTF TGTGCCAGCCGGGGGGGGGTTCGGTATGGCTACACCTTC
TRBJ1-2 - 14 TRBV6-1 medium-sized CASSEEAGGNGYTF TGTGCCAGCAGTGAAGAGGCTGGAGGGAATGGCTACACCTTC
TRBJ1-5 - 12 TRBV6-1 - CASSVLLQPQHF TGTGCCAGCAGTGTTCTTCTTCAGCCCCAGCATTTT
TRBJ1-4 - 14 TRBV29-1 once CSVEWRGKGEKLFF TGCAGCGTTGAATGGAGGGGAAAGGGAGAAAAACTGTTTTTT
TRBJ2-1 - 13 TRBV6-5 - CASTTGAYNEQFF TGTGCCAGCACCACGGGGGCCTACAATGAGCAGTTCTTC
TRBJ2-1 - 14 TRBV9 - CASSVSSYYNEQFF TGTGCCAGCAGCGTTTCTAGTTACTACAATGAGCAGTTCTTC
TRBJ1-5 - 13 TRBV7-9 - CASSRGSNQPQHF TGTGCCAGCAGCAGAGGTAGCAATCAGCCCCAGCATTTT
TRBJ1-1 TRBD1 13 TRBV6-1 - CASTRDSWAEAFF TGTGCCAGCACCAGGGACAGTTGGGCTGAAGCTTTCTTT
TRBJ2-7 - 13 TRBV7-9 - CASSLALSYEQYF TGTGCCAGCAGCTTAGCGCTATCCTACGAGCAGTACTTC
TRBJ1-3 - 15 TRBV28 - CASTLGAAGGNTIYF TGTGCCAGCACCTTAGGGGCTGCCGGGGGAAACACCATATATTTT
TRBJ1-6 TRBD1 14 TRBV27 - CASSPGTANSPLHF TGTGCCAGCAGTCCGGGGACAGCTAATTCACCCCTCCACTTT
TRBJ1-1 - 14 TRBV18 - CASSPPAGNTEAFF TGTGCCAGCTCACCCCCCGCAGGTAACACTGAAGCTTTCTTT
TRBJ2-3 - 14 TRBV7-9 - CASSLKGGTDTQYF TGTGCCAGCAGCTTAAAGGGGGGGACAGATACGCAGTATTTT
TRBJ2-7 - 15 TRBV19 - CASSPFAGSSYEQYF TGTGCCAGTAGTCCCTTCGCGGGTAGCTCCTACGAGCAGTACTTC
TRBJ1-6 - 14 TRBV27 - CASSSIRPDSPLHF TGTGCCAGCAGTTCCATCAGGCCGGATTCACCCCTCCACTTT
TRBJ1-5 - 16 TRBV4-1 - CASSQRTAGEGQPQHF TGCGCCAGCAGCCAAAGGACTGCAGGGGAAGGACAGCCCCAGCATTTT
TRBJ2-7 - 13 TRBV11-1 few CASSLGGVFEQYF TGTGCCAGCAGCTTAGGCGGGGTCTTCGAGCAGTACTTC
TRBJ2-7 - 15 TRBV28 - CASSPRVPRAYEQYF TGTGCCAGCAGTCCGAGGGTCCCCCGCGCCTACGAGCAGTACTTC
TRBJ1-1 - 14 TRBV18 - CASSSDTMNTEAFF TGTGCCAGCTCATCGGACACAATGAACACTGAAGCTTTCTTT
TRBJ2-2 TRBD2 16 TRBV11-3 - CASSQRTSGGTGELFF TGTGCCAGCAGCCAACGGACTAGCGGGGGCACCGGGGAGCTGTTTTTT
TRBJ2-7 TRBD1 13 TRBV5-6 - CASRGDRAYEQYF TGTGCCAGCAGGGGGGACAGGGCCTACGAGCAGTACTTC
TRBJ2-2 - 16 TRBV7-9 - CASSLLRGLLPGELFF TGTGCCAGCAGCTTACTGCGAGGACTTCTCCCCGGGGAGCTGTTTTTT
TRBJ1-2 TRBD1 17 TRBV5-4 - CASSPETGFFLNYGYTF TGTGCCAGCAGCCCCGAGACAGGGTTCTTCTTGAACTATGGCTACACCTTC
TRBJ2-5 - 13 TRBV11-3 - CASSFTGQETQYF TGTGCCAGCAGCTTTACGGGGCAAGAGACCCAGTACTTC
TRBJ1-2 - 14 TRBV13 - CASIQPTGSYGYTF TGTGCCAGCATTCAGCCAACGGGGAGCTATGGCTACACCTTC
TRBJ1-3 - 15 TRBV9 - CASSPRGQSGNTIYF TGTGCCAGCAGCCCTAGAGGGCAGTCCGGAAACACCATATATTTT
TRBJ2-5 - 13 TRBV5-4 - CASSSDSKGTQYF TGTGCCAGCAGCTCCGACAGCAAAGGGACCCAGTACTTC
TRBJ2-2 TRBD2 16 TRBV10-3 - CAITEKGLAGTGELFF TGTGCCATCACCGAGAAGGGGCTAGCGGGCACCGGGGAGCTGTTTTTT
TRBJ2-7 - 15 TRBV6-5 - CASSRDSTSSYEQYF TGTGCCAGCAGCCGCGACAGTACGAGCTCCTACGAGCAGTACTTC
TRBJ1-4 - 21 TRBV21-1 - CASSIRWGQGVKGATNEKLFF TGTGCCAGCAGCATACGATGGGGACAGGGGGTAAAGGGGGCAACTAATGAAAAACTGTTTTTT
TRBJ2-5 - 16 TRBV4-2 - CASSQVWGGARETQYF TGTGCCAGCAGCCAAGTCTGGGGGGGGGCCCGGGAGACCCAGTACTTC
TRBJ2-7 - 14 TRBV11-2 - CASSLALSSYEQYF TGTGCCAGCAGCTTAGCCCTCAGCTCCTACGAGCAGTACTTC
TRBJ2-3 - 12 TRBV6-6 - CASTTVTDTQYF TGTGCCAGCACCACGGTAACAGATACGCAGTATTTT
TRBJ2-7 TRBD1 12 TRBV6-6 - CASGDRAYEQYF TGTGCCAGCGGGGACAGGGCCTACGAGCAGTACTTC
TRBJ2-2 - 15 TRBV5-4 - CASSLGQGSIGELFF TGTGCCAGCAGCTTGGGTCAGGGGTCTATCGGGGAGCTGTTTTTT
TRBJ1-1 - 12 TRBV9 once CASSSRVDEAFF TGTGCCAGCAGCTCCCGAGTAGATGAAGCTTTCTTT
TRBJ1-1 TRBD1 14 TRBV6-5 - CASSYSGTGLEAFF TGTGCCAGCAGTTACTCGGGGACAGGGCTTGAAGCTTTCTTT
TRBJ2-2 - 14 TRBV6-5 - CASSYRLDSGELFF TGTGCCAGCAGTTACCGACTAGACTCCGGGGAGCTGTTTTTT
TRBJ2-7 TRBD1 15 TRBV28 - CASSLVGTGGLEQYF TGTGCCAGCAGTTTAGTCGGGACAGGGGGCCTCGAGCAGTACTTC